Shown below are 32 T cell receptor beta chains from a single sample sequenced in a study of shared clonotypes between healthy human individuals. CD45RO-negative CD8 cells positively selected for CCR7 made up the naive population, which excluded terminally differentiated effector memory CD45RA+ cells. The protocol was immunoSEQ multiplex PCR, while the TCRdb copy is restricted to in-frame clones and leaves out a portion. This sample has roughly 2,000,000 clones, with 90% to 95% found just once. Input material: naive CD8+ T cells from PBMCs. These receptors came from a man younger than 35 in good health. Some clones in this sample may be carry-over from other donors' samples.

This chain links TRBV7-9 with TRBJ1-2; D unresolved. V was trimmed by 1 base and J by 5 bases, leaving 8 bases between them. The CDR3 extends over 13 amino acids. Looked up from germline, CDR1 is SEHNR and CDR2 is FQNEAQ (reference sequence). For the CDR3, the DNA is TGTGCCAGCAGCTTAGTGGGGATATATGGCTACACCTTC. Residues: CASSLVGIYGYTF.

The V and J genes are TRBV10-3 and TRBJ2-7; 7 nucleotides agree with TRBD1. The CDR3 runs 14 residues. Germline V gene data show CDR1 as ENHRY and CDR2 as SYGVKD. V was clipped by 6 bases and J by 3 bases; unmatched bases: 8. The CDR3 spells CAIRPTGLGYEQYF. The CDR3 region has the DNA TGTGCCATCAGACCGACAGGGTTAGGCTACGAGCAGTACTTC.

The genes are TRBV10-3 and TRBJ1-2, with D unclear. There are 16 residues in the CDR3. Trimming stripped 2 bases from V and 0 bases from J, with 13 bases between. Germline values: CDR1 ENHRY, CDR2 SYGVKD. The CDR3 region has the DNA TGTGCCATCAGTGAGCCCACAGATCCATCTAACTATGGCTACACCTTC. Protein product: CAISEPTDPSNYGYTF.

The chain employs TRBV15 and TRBJ1-5; D gene ambiguous. V gave up 0 bases and J gave up 0 bases, with 12 bases separating them. The CDR3 spans 17 residues. Germline V gene sequence: CDR1 LNHNV, CDR2 YYDKDF (reference sequence). In DNA form, the CDR3 reads TGTGCCACCAGCAGAGATACGGGCCCTCATAGCAATCAGCCCCAGCATTTT. The encoded protein is CATSRDTGPHSNQPQHF.

V gene TRBV6-5 combines with J gene TRBJ1-1; D may be TRBD1 (5 bases). CDR3 length: 14 residues. Germline loops: CDR1 MNHEY, CDR2 SVGAGI. V dropped 2 bases and J dropped 4 bases, with 11 bases sitting between them. Here the CDR3 DNA reads TGTGCCAGCAGTTACCAGGGCTTATCCACTGAAGCTTTCTTT. This encodes CASSYQGLSTEAFF.

The J gene is TRBJ2-7, the V gene TRBV7-3; D uncertain. CDR1 is SGHTA and CDR2 is FQGTGA in the germline V gene. This CDR3 is built from 16 residues. Trimming took 3 bases from V and 2 from J, leaving 17 bases between them. The CDR3 loop reads CASSLSSSRPTYEQYF. CDR3 nucleotide sequence: TGTGCCAGCAGCTTGAGTTCGAGTAGGCCCACCTACGAGCAGTACTTC.

J is TRBJ1-1 and V is TRBV29-1; maybe TRBD1 (5 bases). This CDR3 region has 12 residues. Trimming pared 6 bases from V and 7 bases from J, leaving 15 bases between. In germline, CDR1 is SQVTM, CDR2 ANQGSEA. The DNA of the CDR3 is TGCAGCGTGCCTGGGACGGCGAATGAAGCTTTCTTT. It is translated as CSVPGTANEAFF. Looking up the rest from reference TRBV29-1 and TRBJ1-1 gives the full variable domain: SAVISQKPSRDICQRGTSLTIQCQVDSQVTMMFWYRQQPGQSLTLIATANQGSEATYESGFVIDKFPISRPNLTFSTLTVSNMSPEDSSIYLCSVPGTANEAFFGQGTRLTVV.

This clone was observed a single time. The chain recombines TRBV19 with TRBJ2-2; 11 bases are a match to TRBD2. The germline gives CDR1 LNHDA, CDR2 SQIVND (reference sequence). V trimming: 4 bases; J trimming: 3 bases; junction bases outside the gene matches: 16. The CDR3 runs 20 residues. The CDR3 region is CASSTRRALAGGPYTGELFF. The CDR3 DNA reads TGTGCCAGTAGTACCCGCAGAGCTCTAGCGGGAGGTCCCTACACCGGGGAGCTGTTTTTT.

The chain combines TRBV7-8 with TRBJ2-3; no firm D call. CDR3 length: 13 amino acids. The V gene's germline CDR1 is SGHVS and CDR2 FQNEAQ. The ends were cut back, 5 bases at V and 3 bases at J, with 9 bases in the middle. CDR3 bases: TGTGCCAGCAGCCCAGACCTGACAGATACGCAGTATTTT. Translated: CASSPDLTDTQYF.

The genes are TRBV7-9 and TRBJ2-5, with D perhaps being TRBD1 or TRBD2 (5 bases each). Deletions cut 1 base from V and 5 bases from J, with 11 bases between. This CDR3 comprises 14 residues. Germline V gene data show CDR1 as SEHNR and CDR2 as FQNEAQ (reference sequence). CDR3 DNA sequence: TGTGCCAGCAGCTTAGGAGGGGAGATGGAGACCCAGTACTTC. Protein: CASSLGGEMETQYF.

The V gene is TRBV6-5, the J gene TRBJ2-5; TRBD2 agrees at 12 bases. Trimming at V came to 2 bases and at J to 5 bases, leaving 6 bases not matched to a gene. CDR3 length equals 16 residues. Germline CDR1 is MNHEY and CDR2 is SVGAGI. In DNA form, the CDR3 reads TGTGCCAGCAGTTACGCGACTAGCGGGAGTTCGGAGACCCAGTACTTC. It yields the protein CASSYATSGSSETQYF.

The chain joins TRBV6-5 to TRBJ1-1, with no clear D. CDR3 length equals 14 residues. Germline CDR1 and CDR2: MNHEY and SVGAGI. Trimming took off 2 bases at V and 4 bases at J, with 11 bases between the two ends. The CDR3 bases are TGTGCCAGCAGTTACGGTAGACGGGGCACTGAAGCTTTCTTT. It is translated as CASSYGRRGTEAFF.

The chain has TRBV9 and TRBJ2-3; 15 nucleotides match TRBD2. This CDR3 contains 15 residues. With 3 bases clipped from V and 7 bases from J, the junction kept 3 bases outside the gene matches. Germline loops: CDR1 SGDLS, CDR2 YYNGEE. The CDR3, as DNA: TGTGCCAGCAGCGCGGGACTAGCGGGAGGATATACGCAGTATTTT. As protein: CASSAGLAGGYTQYF.

The rearrangement joins TRBV19 to TRBJ2-3, with 8 bases aligning to TRBD1. Germline CDR1 and CDR2: LNHDA and SQIVND (reference sequence). Losses at the gene ends were 5 bases for V and 2 bases for J; bases not matched to a gene: 9. The CDR3 extends over 16 amino acids. The CDR3 DNA reads TGTGCCAGTAGTGTGGCGGGACAGGTGTTCACAGATACGCAGTATTTT. It codes for CASSVAGQVFTDTQYF.

The chain is built from TRBV6-5 and TRBJ1-5; perhaps TRBD1 as D (5 bases). The CDR3 consists of 13 residues. The V and J ends lost 7 bases and 2 bases respectively, with 9 bases between them. Germline V gene sequence: CDR1 MNHEY, CDR2 SVGAGI. CDR3 bases: TGTGCCAGCACTCAGGGTTGCAATCAGCCCCAGCATTTT. Residues: CASTQGCNQPQHF.

The chain employs TRBV27 and TRBJ1-2, with TRBD1 as a possible D gene (6 bases). V shed 4 bases and J shed 8 bases, with 14 bases lying between them. The CDR3 length is 13 residues. Germline CDR1 and CDR2: MNHEY and SMNVEV (reference sequence). The CDR3 spells CASSYTGAPGYTF. The CDR3 nucleotides read TGTGCCAGCAGTTATACGGGGGCGCCGGGCTACACCTTC.

On this clone: Other DNA sequences in this sample translate to the same CDR3. The chain carries TRBV9 and TRBJ2-7; 13 bases map to TRBD2. This CDR3 has 15 residues. CDR1 and CDR2 (germline): SGDLS, YYNGEE. The V and J ends lost 3 bases and 4 bases, in that order; junction bases with no gene match: 4. The CDR3 here is CASSAGTSGTYEQYF. DNA for the CDR3: TGTGCCAGCAGCGCAGGGACTAGCGGGACGTACGAGCAGTACTTC.

V and J are TRBV5-6 and TRBJ2-5, with 9 positions matching TRBD1. V lost 4 bases to trimming and J lost 2 bases; unmatched junction nucleotides: 3. The CDR3 runs 14 residues. Germline V gene data show CDR1 as SGHDT and CDR2 as YYEEEE. This CDR3 reads CASSRGTGQETQYF. As DNA, the CDR3 is TGTGCCAGCAGCCGGGGGACAGGGCAAGAGACCCAGTACTTC.

The gene calls are TRBV5-6 and TRBJ2-3; D remains unclear. Trimming took off 0 bases at V and 2 bases at J, with 4 bases between the two ends. The CDR3 length is 13 residues. Germline V CDR1 and CDR2: SGHDT, YYEEEE. CDR3 sequence: CASSLVDTDTQYF. The CDR3 DNA sequence: TGTGCCAGCAGCTTGGTTGACACAGATACGCAGTATTTT.

V usage is TRBV25-1 and J usage is TRBJ2-3; TRBD1 or TRBD2 may be the D gene (5 bases each). The CDR3 has 13 residues. CDR1 is MGHDK and CDR2 is SYGVNS in the germline V gene. Between the trimmed V and J ends, which lost 7 bases and 1 base, there was a span of 9 bases. CDR3 sequence: CASTPGRTDTQYF. The CDR3, as DNA: TGTGCCAGCACCCCGGGACGCACAGATACGCAGTATTTT.

Only one count was recorded for this clone. This chain uses TRBV30 with TRBJ2-1; 7 bases are shared with TRBD2. The V gene's germline CDR1 is GTSNPN and CDR2 SVGIG (reference sequence). CDR3 length: 13 residues. With V trimmed by 8 bases and J by 6 bases, 10 bases remained unmatched. The CDR3 reads CAAEEREGNEQFF. DNA of the CDR3: TGTGCCGCTGAGGAGCGGGAAGGCAATGAGCAGTTCTTC.

This chain uses TRBV28 with TRBJ2-5, with 9 bases lining up with TRBD2. Germline V gene data show CDR1 as MDHEN and CDR2 as SYDVKM. The CDR3 is 15 residues long. The V segment lost 5 bases and the J segment 5 bases; nucleotides outside the gene matches: 9. CDR3 bases: TGTGCCAGCAGTCCCATAGCGGGAGTCGGGGAGACCCAGTACTTC. Protein: CASSPIAGVGETQYF.

The gene calls are TRBV29-1 and TRBJ2-3; a possible D gene is TRBD2 (7 bases). V lost 3 bases and J lost 8, with 27 bases in between. The CDR3 runs to 17 residues. Germline V CDR1 and CDR2: SQVTM, ANQGSEA. The CDR3 sequence is CSVEGIGGGLPIATQYF. The CDR3 bases are TGCAGCGTTGAGGGGATTGGAGGGGGACTACCGATTGCTACGCAGTATTTT.

Notes on this clone: In the same sample, other DNA sequences code for this CDR3. The rearrangement joins TRBV28 to TRBJ1-5; D not certain. This CDR3 has 13 amino acids. Trimming cost V 5 bases and J 5 bases, with 10 bases left between them. In germline, CDR1 is MDHEN, CDR2 SYDVKM. In nucleotides, the CDR3 is TGTGCCAGCAGTCTCTTGCGGGATCAGCCCCAGCATTTT. This encodes CASSLLRDQPQHF.

This clone has a handful of counts. The rearrangement uses TRBV28 and TRBJ1-3, with D uncertain. CDR1 is MDHEN, CDR2 SYDVKM, per germline. This CDR3 has 15 residues. V shed 5 bases and J shed 2 bases, with 13 bases lying between them. The CDR3: CASSPIRLTGNTIYF. The CDR3, as DNA: TGTGCCAGCAGTCCGATCCGCTTAACTGGAAACACCATATATTTT.

With respect to this clone: Additional DNA sequences in this sample encode the identical CDR3. CDR3 region: CASSRLAGADTQYF. The CDR3 DNA follows: TGCGCCAGCAGCCGACTAGCGGGAGCTGATACGCAGTATTTT. V and J are TRBV4-1 and TRBJ2-3; 12 bases agree with TRBD2. Germline CDR1 and CDR2: MGHRA and YSYEKL. Trimming cost V 4 bases and J 6 bases; bases outside gene matches: 2. The CDR3 runs 14 residues.

The chain uses TRBV29-1 and TRBJ2-5; D not certain. The ends were cut back, 4 bases at V and 1 base at J, with 10 bases in the middle. CDR1 SQVTM and CDR2 ANQGSEA come from the germline V gene. The CDR3 is 13 amino acids. In DNA form, the CDR3 reads TGCAGCGTTGGGGCCCTCCGCCAAGAGACCCAGTACTTC. Protein product: CSVGALRQETQYF.

V and J are TRBV7-3 and TRBJ2-1, with 9 bases lining up with TRBD2. The germline V gene has CDR1 SGHTA and CDR2 FQGTGA. This CDR3 comprises 18 residues. The ends lost 5 bases at V and 4 bases at J; junction bases unmatched: 15. The CDR3 nucleotides are TGTGCCAGCAGCGTGACTAGCGGTCCCCCGCAGGGGTACAATGAGCAGTTCTTC. It encodes CASSVTSGPPQGYNEQFF. Based on the CDR3 plus reference TRBV7-3 and TRBJ2-1, the full variable domain is GAGVSQTPSNKVTEKGKYVELRCDPISGHTALYWYRQSLGQGPEFLIYFQGTGAADDSGLPNDRFFAVRPEGSVSTLKIQRTERGDSAVYLCASSVTSGPPQGYNEQFFGPGTRLTVL.

The rearrangement joins TRBV28 to TRBJ2-1; 13 nucleotides match TRBD2. Germline assignment: CDR1 MDHEN and CDR2 SYDVKM. Germline trimming cut 6 bases from V and 3 bases from J; bases unmatched to any gene: 14. The CDR3 sequence is 19 residues long. The CDR3 nucleotides read TGTGCCAGCAGCCTAGGACTAGCGGGAGCTTACCCTCTCTACAATGAGCAGTTCTTC. Its protein is CASSLGLAGAYPLYNEQFF.

V and J are TRBV6-5 and TRBJ2-7, with 10 bases matching TRBD1. Germline lookup yields CDR1 MNHEY and CDR2 SVGAGI. There are 14 residues in the CDR3. The V segment lost 6 bases and the J segment 2 bases; nucleotides outside the gene matches: 4. The CDR3, as DNA: TGTGCCAGCAGGGACAGGGGGGGGACCTACGAGCAGTACTTC. Its translation: CASRDRGGTYEQYF.

The chain carries TRBV7-2 and TRBJ1-1; 7 bases align to TRBD1. In germline, CDR1 is SGHTA, CDR2 FQGNSA. CDR3 length: 13 amino acids. The J segment lost 5 bases and the V segment lost 4 bases, leaving 4 bases of the junction unmatched. The CDR3 nucleotides are TGTGCCAGCAGCTCCTCGACAGGGACTGAAGCTTTCTTT. Its protein product is CASSSSTGTEAFF.

The chain links TRBV5-6 to TRBJ2-1, with 9 bases matching TRBD2. This CDR3 is built from 16 residues. Per the germline V gene, CDR1 is SGHDT and CDR2 is YYEEEE. With 2 bases clipped from V and 3 bases from J, the junction kept 6 bases outside the gene matches. The CDR3 protein is CASSFSSGARYNEQFF. CDR3 bases: TGTGCCAGCAGCTTTTCTAGCGGGGCTCGCTACAATGAGCAGTTCTTC.